The entry that follows covers one TCR beta chain sequence. The data were taken from a study of blood T cell repertoires in COVID-19. This CDR3 comprises 15 residues. This table comes from immunoSEQ multiplex PCR, and its TCRdb copy is limited to in-frame clones, with some not included. The data show 200,000 to 250,000 clones, around 90% seen once. Seattle's enrolled individuals joined amid active infection and were then monitored longitudinally. This TCR was sampled from a man between 60 and 75 years old with COVID-19, enrolled during active disease. The V gene is TRBV21-1, the J gene TRBJ1-2; the D call of TRBD1 is as the table states it, not checked on the DNA. TRBV21-1 is flagged as a pseudogene. The sample taken for sequencing was peripheral blood. The CDR3 spells CASPACWAAPYGYTF. In DNA form, the CDR3 reads TGTGCCAGCCCTGCTTGCTGGGCAGCTCCCTATGGCTACACCTTC.